This T cell receptor beta chain was found in a study of blood T cells in healthy people across ages. Study-wide points: The fall in TCR beta diversity per million T cells was roughly linear with age.

This clonotype was seen only a few times. What it binds is not known. The CDR3 runs to 14 residues. Germline V gene data show CDR1 as SGHRS and CDR2 as YFSETQ. With 0 bases removed from V and 0 bases from J, the gap between germline ends came to 5 bases. The authors ran a second PCR of roughly 6 to 12 cycles using a sample-barcoded 5' primer and a J-beta primer mix. Tagging of each cDNA molecule was performed by a template-switch adaptor with 12 random nucleotides. TCRdb reprocessed the 5' RACE reads via MiXCR and lists one record per CDR3 protein. The repertoire holds about 720,000 distinct CDR3 sequences, around a fifth seen once, with 22% in the top ten. All donors came from Russia, were Caucasian and healthy, and spanned ages 6 to 90. Investigators took roughly 10 milliliters of peripheral blood from every donor.

The sequencing sample was made of blood. This TCR was recovered from a man aged 70-80 years in good health. The J gene is TRBJ2-3, the V gene TRBV5-1, with unresolved D. CDR3 loop: CASSLAFSTDTQYF. CDR3 sequence (DNA): TGCGCCAGCAGCTTGGCCTTCAGCACAGATACGCAGTATTTT.